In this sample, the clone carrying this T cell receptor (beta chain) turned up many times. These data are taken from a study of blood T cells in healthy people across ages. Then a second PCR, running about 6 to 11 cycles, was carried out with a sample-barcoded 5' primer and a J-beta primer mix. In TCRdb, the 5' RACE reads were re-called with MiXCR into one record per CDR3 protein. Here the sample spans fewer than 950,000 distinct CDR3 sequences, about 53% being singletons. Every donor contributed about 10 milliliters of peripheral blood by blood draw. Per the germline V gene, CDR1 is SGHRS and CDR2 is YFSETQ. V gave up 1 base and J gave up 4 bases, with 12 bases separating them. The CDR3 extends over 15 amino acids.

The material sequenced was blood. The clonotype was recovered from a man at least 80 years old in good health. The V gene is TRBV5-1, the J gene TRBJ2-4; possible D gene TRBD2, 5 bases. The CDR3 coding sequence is TGCGCCAGCAGCTTGTATCTCGAGGGAAAAAACATTCAGTACTTC. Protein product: CASSLYLEGKNIQYF.